This T cell receptor (beta chain) was found in a study of PD-1 blockade in classical Hodgkin lymphoma. A remark on this clone: What it binds is not known.

CDR3 length equals 15 residues. CDR1 and CDR2 from the germline V gene are MNHEY and SVGAGI. The V gene lost 0 bases and the J gene lost 3 bases, with 11 bases spanning the gap. Repertoires were generated with immunoSEQ multiplex PCR, while TCRdb's copy carries only in-frame clones and drops some. The table has some 50,000 clones, over 70% seen once. Relapse was seen in all patients after autologous stem cell transplantation, and brentuximab vedotin exposure was variable. Whole-study findings and limits: Complete responders entered with baseline diversity on par with newly diagnosed patients, the results showed. Among the patients, those starting nivolumab under 1 year after ASCT were excluded.

This receptor was taken from a human donor with classical Hodgkin lymphoma. Sequenced here: peripheral blood mononuclear cells (PBMCs), sampled at baseline. The V and J genes are TRBV6-5 and TRBJ2-5, with D possibly being TRBD1 (5 bases). CDR3 loop: CASSYSAGPKETQYF. The CDR3, as DNA: TGTGCCAGCAGTTACTCGGCAGGGCCCAAAGAGACCCAGTACTTC.